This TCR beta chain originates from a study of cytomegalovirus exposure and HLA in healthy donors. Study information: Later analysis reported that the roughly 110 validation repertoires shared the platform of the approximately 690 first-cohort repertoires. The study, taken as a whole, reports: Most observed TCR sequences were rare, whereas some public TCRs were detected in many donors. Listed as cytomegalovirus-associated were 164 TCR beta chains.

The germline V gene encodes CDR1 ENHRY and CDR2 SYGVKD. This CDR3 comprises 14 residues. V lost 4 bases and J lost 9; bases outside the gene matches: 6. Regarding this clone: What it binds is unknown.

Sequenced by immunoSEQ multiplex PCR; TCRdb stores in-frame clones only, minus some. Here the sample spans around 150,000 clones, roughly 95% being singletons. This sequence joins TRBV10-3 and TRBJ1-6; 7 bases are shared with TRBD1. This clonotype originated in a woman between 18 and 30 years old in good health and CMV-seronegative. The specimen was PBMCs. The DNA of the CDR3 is TGTGCCATCAGTGGGGACAGTAATGCTTCACCCCTCCACTTT. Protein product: CAISGDSNASPLHF.